This T cell receptor beta chain was sequenced for a study of early T cells in non-severe SARS-CoV-2 infection. In the study overall: Sequenced material consisted of bulk RNA (from unsorted whole blood), and chains were unpaired. Study findings and constraints: The matching step, a VDJdb search, favored anti-spike CD8 responses and missed private and CD4 specificities.

At least ten counts were recorded for this clonotype. The target antigen is unknown. Individual cDNA molecules received unique molecular identifiers. TCRdb used MiXCR to reprocess the 5' RACE reads, holding one entry per CDR3 protein. The sample records about 19,000 distinct CDR3 sequences, more than 5% being singletons. The V gene's germline CDR1 is DFQATT and CDR2 SNEGSKA (reference sequence). J gave up 2 bases and V 3 bases, and 4 bases lay outside the gene matches. The CDR3 totals 14 residues. The receptor's source is an adult who was a healthcare worker with PCR-confirmed SARS-CoV-2 infection or an uninfected control (not recorded which). The chain has TRBV20-1 and TRBJ2-7, with 10 bases lining up with TRBD1. The sample consisted of whole blood. The CDR3 DNA follows: TGCAGTGCTAGTGGCGGACAGGGGGCCTACGAGCAGTACTTC. Translating gives CSASGGQGAYEQYF.